This T cell receptor (beta chain) was obtained from a study of cytomegalovirus exposure and HLA in healthy donors. Study-level results: The classifier was said to identify cytomegalovirus status with high specificity and sensitivity.

CDR3 size: 14 residues. The V and J ends lost 7 bases and 4 bases respectively, with 16 bases between them. The V gene's germline CDR1 is SNHLY and CDR2 FYNNEI. Healthy donors of bone marrow made up the group. When sampled, the donors appeared nominally healthy, though they likely had unrecorded immune exposures. Comment on this clone: Its antigen is unidentified.

Amplification used 60 Vbeta primers and 13 Jbeta primers. Sequenced by immunoSEQ multiplex PCR; TCRdb stores in-frame clones only, minus some. The table shows fewer than 45,000 clones, with about 78% occurring only once. The specimen sequenced was PBMCs. The sequence was obtained from a woman under 40 in good health and CMV-seronegative. The rearrangement uses TRBV2 and TRBJ1-1; D is undetermined. The CDR3 sequence is CASTRWEGSTEAFF. The DNA of the CDR3 is TGTGCCAGCACTCGATGGGAAGGGAGCACTGAAGCTTTCTTT.